This TCR beta chain was recorded in a study of cytomegalovirus exposure and HLA in healthy donors. This CDR3 comprises 13 residues. V was clipped by 0 bases and J by 6 bases, with 10 bases between them. Germline V CDR1 and CDR2: SGDLS, YYNGEE. Turning to this clone: The antigen remains unidentified.

Study-wide points: Only CMV serostatus was available as immune exposure information.

13 Jbeta primers and 60 Vbeta primers were used for the PCR. Method: immunoSEQ multiplex PCR; TCRdb's copy keeps in-frame clones and lacks some. The top ten hold under 2% of the sample, which has 150,000 to 200,000 clones, 70% to 80% seen once. The chain has TRBV9 and TRBJ2-7; perhaps TRBD2 as D (5 bases). The sequenced sample consisted of PBMCs. The TCR was taken from a man younger than 30 in good health and CMV-seronegative. The CDR3 DNA reads TGTGCCAGCAGCGTAGCTGGAGGCATCGAGCAGTACTTC. Protein: CASSVAGGIEQYF.